This entry lists 27 T cell receptor beta chains sequenced from one sample in a study of OX40 agonist ivuxolimab in advanced cancers. Assay used: immunoSEQ multiplex PCR; TCRdb lists only in-frame clones, some missing. The sample records approximately 99,000 clones, 86% being singletons. Source: CD4+ or CD8+ T cells sorted from blood, taken in a trial of the OX40 agonist ivuxolimab. The receptors derive from an adult with an advanced solid tumor such as melanoma, head and neck, liver or kidney cancer.

This chain joins TRBV30 and TRBJ2-1, with 8 bases aligning to TRBD1. J was trimmed by 4 bases and V by 0 bases; bases with no gene match: 2. This CDR3 region has 14 residues. Per germline, CDR1 GTSNPN and CDR2 SVGIG (reference sequence). In DNA form, the CDR3 reads TGTGCCTGGAGTGTACGGGACAGGTACAATGAGCAGTTCTTC. It codes for CAWSVRDRYNEQFF.

The rearrangement uses TRBV15 and TRBJ1-3; 8 bases agree with TRBD1. Germline CDR1 and CDR2: LNHNV and YYDKDF (reference sequence). The CDR3 length is 15 residues. J was trimmed by 7 bases and V by 0 bases; bases with no gene match: 5. This chain's CDR3 is CATSRDGQGMNTIYF. The CDR3 DNA reads as TGTGCCACCAGCAGAGACGGACAGGGTATGAACACCATATATTTT.

The J gene is TRBJ1-2, the V gene TRBV27; a possible D gene is TRBD1 (6 bases). The CDR3 covers 14 residues. V lost 5 bases and J lost 4, with 14 bases in between. Germline CDR1 reads MNHEY; CDR2 reads SMNVEV (reference sequence). Here the CDR3 DNA reads TGTGCCAGCAGTAGCTCACAGGGTTTCTATGGCTACACCTTC. Translating it yields CASSSSQGFYGYTF.

The chain has TRBV7-2 and TRBJ2-1; TRBD2 might be the D (5 bases). Germline loops: CDR1 SGHTA, CDR2 FQGNSA. This CDR3 comprises 15 residues. Deletions cut 4 bases from V and 5 bases from J, with 15 bases between. The CDR3 is CASSSMGSGNNEQFF. The CDR3 bases are TGTGCCAGCAGCTCGATGGGGTCGGGGAACAATGAGCAGTTCTTC. Combining the CDR3 with reference TRBV7-2 and TRBJ2-1 gives the whole variable domain GAGVSQSPSNKVTEKGKDVELRCDPISGHTALYWYRQSLGQGLEFLIYFQGNSAPDKSGLPSDRFSAERTGGSVSTLTIQRTQQEDSAVYLCASSSMGSGNNEQFFGPGTRLTVL.

The rearrangement links TRBV18 to TRBJ2-2; 11 bases map to TRBD2. V shed 4 bases, J shed 4 bases, and the junction held 11 bases outside the gene matches. Germline values: CDR1 KGHSH, CDR2 LQKENI. This CDR3 has 18 amino acids. The DNA of the CDR3 is TGTGCCAGCTCACTCAACGTGCTAGCGGGGGGAAGCACCGGGGAGCTGTTTTTT. As protein: CASSLNVLAGGSTGELFF.

The genes are TRBV6-5 and TRBJ2-2; tentative D call: TRBD1 (6 bases). Trimming removed 5 bases at V and 2 bases at J, with 12 bases between. Germline V CDR1 and CDR2: MNHEY, SVGAGI. The CDR3 loop spans 15 amino acids. CDR3 DNA: TGTGCCAGCAGTGGTTGGACAGTCAACACCGGGGAGCTGTTTTTT. It codes for CASSGWTVNTGELFF.

The chain links TRBV19 to TRBJ2-2, with 9 bases that match TRBD1. Losses at the gene ends were 5 bases for V and 6 bases for J; bases not matched to a gene: 10. CDR3 length equals 16 residues. Germline lookup yields CDR1 LNHDA and CDR2 SQIVND (reference sequence). Here the CDR3 DNA reads TGTGCCAGTAGTCCCGTAAGGACAGGGGATGCCGGGGAGCTGTTTTTT. Protein product: CASSPVRTGDAGELFF.

The chain uses TRBV30 and TRBJ2-2, with D uncertain. Germline V gene data show CDR1 as GTSNPN and CDR2 as SVGIG (reference sequence). The CDR3 covers 12 residues. Trimming pared 1 base from V and 3 bases from J, leaving 3 bases between. The CDR3 loop is CAWSEDTGELFF. CDR3 nucleotides: TGTGCCTGGAGTGAGGACACCGGGGAGCTGTTTTTT.

This rearrangement joins TRBV6-1 to TRBJ1-2; TRBD1 matches at 9 bases. The CDR3 totals 13 residues. Germline V gene sequence: CDR1 MNHNS, CDR2 SASEGT. V shed 10 bases and J 2 bases; nucleotides not matched to a gene: 5. Written as DNA, the CDR3 is TGTGCCACCTTTGGACAGGGGAACTATGGCTACACCTTC. It translates to CATFGQGNYGYTF.

The count of this clone is one. The gene calls are TRBV2 and TRBJ1-1; D not resolved. The CDR3 totals 14 residues. Germline V CDR1 and CDR2: SNHLY, FYNNEI. Trimming shortened V by 7 bases and J by 4 bases, and 16 bases separated the two germline ends. Here the CDR3 reads CASTQGLVGTEAFF. CDR3 nucleotide sequence: TGTGCCAGCACCCAAGGGTTGGTGGGCACTGAAGCTTTCTTT. The complete variable domain, with remaining parts taken from reference TRBV2 and TRBJ1-1, reads EPEVTQTPSHQVTQMGQEVILRCVPISNHLYFYWYRQILGQKVEFLVSFYNNEISEKSEIFDDQFSVERPDGSNFTLKIRSTKLEDSAMYFCASTQGLVGTEAFFGQGTRLTVV.

This clone was counted once. The chain links TRBV2 to TRBJ1-4; no definite D call. Trimming took off 4 bases at V and 5 bases at J, with 5 bases between the two ends. The CDR3 runs 12 residues. Per the germline V gene, CDR1 is SNHLY and CDR2 is FYNNEI. CDR3 in DNA: TGTGCCAGCAGTGCACAGAATGAAAAACTGTTTTTT. Residues: CASSAQNEKLFF.

The V gene is TRBV6-5, the J gene TRBJ1-1; D not certain. The length of the CDR3 is 13 residues. The V gene's germline CDR1 is MNHEY and CDR2 SVGAGI. V lost 6 bases and J lost 3, with 11 bases in between. This CDR3 is CASRLGRYTEAFF. The CDR3 DNA reads as TGTGCCAGCAGGCTAGGACGGTACACTGAAGCTTTCTTT.

The gene calls are TRBV7-2 and TRBJ1-4, with D unclear. The V end lost 1 base, the J end lost 8 bases, and 8 bases lay between the germline ends. The V gene's germline CDR1 is SGHTA and CDR2 FQGNSA. This CDR3 contains 13 residues. CDR3 sequence reads: CASSLGPTEKLFF. The CDR3 bases are TGTGCCAGCAGCTTAGGCCCAACCGAAAAACTGTTTTTT.

J is TRBJ2-1 and V is TRBV2, with TRBD2 matching 7 bases. The germline CDR1 and CDR2 sequences are SNHLY and FYNNEI. J lost 4 bases, V lost 4 bases, and 10 bases had no gene match. The length of the CDR3 is 16 residues. The CDR3 nucleotides read TGTGCCAGCAGTGCCCCTGACGGGGGGTCGTACAATGAGCAGTTCTTC. Translation gives CASSAPDGGSYNEQFF.

The V call is TRBV7-3, the J call TRBJ2-2; D remains ambiguous. The germline V gene has CDR1 SGHTA and CDR2 FQGTGA. The CDR3 is 13 amino acids. Trimming took off 5 bases at V and 5 bases at J, with 9 bases between the two ends. The CDR3 loop is CASSRSGTGELFF. CDR3 nucleotide sequence: TGTGCCAGCAGCCGAAGTGGAACCGGGGAGCTGTTTTTT.

The genes are TRBV19 and TRBJ1-1; D not certain. The CDR3 is 14 residues long. Trimming cost V 4 bases and J 8 bases, with 17 bases left between them. Germline V gives CDR1 LNHDA, CDR2 SQIVND (reference sequence). As DNA, the CDR3 is TGTGCCAGTAGTACAAACCCCCGGACGGACGAAGCTTTCTTT. This translates into CASSTNPRTDEAFF.

The gene calls are TRBV2 and TRBJ2-5; 7 positions agree with TRBD1. The CDR3 is 14 amino acids. From germline, CDR1 is SNHLY and CDR2 FYNNEI. The V gene end was trimmed by 6 bases and the J gene end by 4 bases; junction bases not matched to a gene: 8. CDR3: CASRDGTAGETQYF. In nucleotides, the CDR3 is TGTGCCAGCAGGGATGGGACAGCCGGAGAGACCCAGTACTTC. Together with reference TRBV2 and TRBJ2-5, the CDR3 gives the full variable domain: EPEVTQTPSHQVTQMGQEVILRCVPISNHLYFYWYRQILGQKVEFLVSFYNNEISEKSEIFDDQFSVERPDGSNFTLKIRSTKLEDSAMYFCASRDGTAGETQYFGPGTRLLVL.

The chain carries TRBV2 and TRBJ2-5; 11 bases map to TRBD2. Germline V gene lookup returns CDR1 SNHLY and CDR2 FYNNEI. The CDR3 runs to 16 residues. V lost 5 bases to trimming and J lost 2 bases; unmatched junction nucleotides: 7. This CDR3 is CASSPRLAGRQETQYF. The CDR3 coding sequence is TGTGCCAGCAGTCCGCGACTAGCGGGAAGGCAAGAGACCCAGTACTTC.

As to this clone: The same CDR3 is also encoded by other DNA sequences in this sample. The gene calls are TRBV9 and TRBJ1-5, with TRBD1 as a possible D gene (6 bases). CDR1 and CDR2 (germline): SGDLS, YYNGEE. This CDR3 contains 15 residues. V was pared by 4 bases and J by 0 bases, with 11 bases between. As DNA, the CDR3 is TGTGCCAGCAGCCCGAGGGGGGATAGCAATCAGCCCCAGCATTTT. Translated, it gives CASSPRGDSNQPQHF. Based on the CDR3 plus reference TRBV9 and TRBJ1-5, the full variable domain is DSGVTQTPKHLITATGQRVTLRCSPRSGDLSVYWYQQSLDQGLQFLIQYYNGEERAKGNILERFSAQQFPDLHSELNLSSLELGDSALYFCASSPRGDSNQPQHFGDGTRLSIL.

Here the CDR3 reads CASSLNGGGTDTQYF. CDR3 nucleotides: TGCGCCAGCAGCTTGAACGGCGGGGGCACAGATACGCAGTATTTT. The rearrangement joins TRBV5-1 to TRBJ2-3; a possible D gene is TRBD2 (6 bases). The CDR3 loop spans 15 amino acids. Per germline, CDR1 SGHRS and CDR2 YFSETQ. V lost 1 base to trimming and J lost 1 base, with 10 bases between them.

The chain combines TRBV29-1 with TRBJ2-7, with 13 bases aligning to TRBD2. The CDR3 has 13 residues. The ends lost 6 bases at V and 5 bases at J; junction bases unmatched: 4. CDR1 and CDR2 (germline): SQVTM, ANQGSEA. This chain's CDR3 is CSVAGLAGNEQYF. CDR3 nucleotides: TGCAGCGTGGCGGGACTAGCGGGGAACGAGCAGTACTTC.

This sequence joins TRBV6-5 and TRBJ2-5; 8 bases are shared with TRBD2. This CDR3 is 14 amino acids long. Germline V gives CDR1 MNHEY, CDR2 SVGAGI. The V and J ends lost 5 bases and 5 bases, in that order; junction bases with no gene match: 7. The CDR3 region is CASSPGGVRETQYF. In DNA form, the CDR3 reads TGTGCCAGCAGTCCCGGGGGGGTGAGGGAGACCCAGTACTTC.

The chain recombines TRBV25-1 with TRBJ1-2; TRBD1 might be the D (6 bases). There are 13 residues in the CDR3. V was clipped by 3 bases and J by 6 bases, with 11 bases between them. Germline V gives CDR1 MGHDK, CDR2 SYGVNS. Here the CDR3 reads CASSDRDTDGYTF. CDR3 bases: TGTGCCAGCAGTGACCGGGACACCGATGGCTACACCTTC.

V gene TRBV2 combines with J gene TRBJ1-5; TRBD1 matches 7 bases. Germline values: CDR1 SNHLY, CDR2 FYNNEI. Trimming took 6 bases from V and 3 from J; bases not matched to a gene: 5. This CDR3 is 14 amino acids long. Here the CDR3 reads CASRKQGINQPQHF. The CDR3 bases are TGTGCCAGCAGGAAACAGGGGATCAATCAGCCCCAGCATTTT.

The chain couples TRBV5-1 to TRBJ1-2; no clear D gene. This CDR3 is 11 amino acids long. The germline gives CDR1 SGHRS, CDR2 YFSETQ. Trimming cost V 0 bases and J 7 bases, with 4 bases left between them. The CDR3 loop is CASSLGGGYTF. The CDR3 bases are TGCGCCAGCAGCTTGGGAGGTGGCTACACCTTC.

The chain employs TRBV30 and TRBJ1-6; maybe TRBD1 (5 bases). With 0 bases removed from V and 12 bases from J, the gap between germline ends came to 12 bases. The CDR3 covers 13 residues. The V gene's germline CDR1 is GTSNPN and CDR2 SVGIG (reference sequence). The CDR3 DNA reads TGTGCCTGGAGTGTAAAGGAGGGGCTACCCCTCCACTTT. As protein: CAWSVKEGLPLHF.

This chain links TRBV9 with TRBJ2-5, with 9 bases that match TRBD2. This CDR3 has 17 amino acids. J lost 2 bases, V lost 0 bases, and 8 bases had no gene match. Per the germline V gene, CDR1 is SGDLS and CDR2 is YYNGEE. In nucleotides, the CDR3 is TGTGCCAGCAGCGTAGGAGTGGTGGCGGGGGGGCAAGAGACCCAGTACTTC. This encodes CASSVGVVAGGQETQYF.